Sequencing of this TCR beta chain was carried out in a study of molecular identifiers for immune sequencing clone quantification. General study results and limits: Beyond 20 RNA copies, clones held over 99% of effector molecules, compared with under 1% in naive cells.

Sorting isolated naive CD8 T cells as CD8+CD4-CCR7+CD45RA+ events. Regarding this clonotype: Its antigen is still unknown. Sequence at one end of the junction differs from germline and may be a read error.

Previously described methods and listed TCR primers were employed for the bulk TCR libraries. TCRdb called the PCR reads again in MiXCR, with one record for every CDR3 protein. The data show around 470,000 distinct CDR3 sequences, about 20% seen once. Germline-derived CDR1 and CDR2 are MDHEN and SYDVKM. The CDR3 is 19 residues long. The chain has TRBV28 and TRBJ2-5; 10 bases are a match to TRBD2. The specimen sequenced was naive CD8+ T cells from blood, with Jurkat cell RNA spiked in. Stated subset: FACS-sorted CD8+CD4-CCR7+CD45RA+ naive T cells. The sequence was collected from a human donor in good health. Some libraries in this study had Jurkat cell RNA spiked in. CDR3 protein: CASTPSLGLAGVDRETQHF. CDR3 nucleotides: TGTGCCAGCACTCCTTCTCTCGGGCTAGCGGGAGTCGATAGGGAGACCCAGCACTTC.